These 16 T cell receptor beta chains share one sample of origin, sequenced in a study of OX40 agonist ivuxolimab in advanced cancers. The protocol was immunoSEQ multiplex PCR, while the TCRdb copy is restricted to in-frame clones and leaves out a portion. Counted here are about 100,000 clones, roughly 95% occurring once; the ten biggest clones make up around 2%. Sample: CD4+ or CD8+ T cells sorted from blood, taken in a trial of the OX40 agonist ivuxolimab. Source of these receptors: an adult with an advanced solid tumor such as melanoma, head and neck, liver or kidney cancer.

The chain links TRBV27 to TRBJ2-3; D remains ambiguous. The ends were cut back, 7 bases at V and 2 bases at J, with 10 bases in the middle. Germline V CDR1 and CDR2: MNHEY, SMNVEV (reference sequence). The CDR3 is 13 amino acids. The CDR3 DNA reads TGTGCCAGCAAAGGCAGAGCCACAGATACGCAGTATTTT. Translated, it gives CASKGRATDTQYF.

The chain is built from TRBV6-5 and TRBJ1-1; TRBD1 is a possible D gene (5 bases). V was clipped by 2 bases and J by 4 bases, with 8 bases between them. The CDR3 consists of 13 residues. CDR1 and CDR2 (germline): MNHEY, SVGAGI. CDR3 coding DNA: TGTGCCAGCAGTTACGAAAGGGGCACTGAAGCTTTCTTT. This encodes CASSYERGTEAFF.

CDR3 in amino acids: CASSPTGTGQETQYF. In nucleotides, the CDR3 is TGTGCCAGCAGCCCAACCGGGACAGGACAAGAGACCCAGTACTTC. This chain links TRBV11-1 with TRBJ2-5; 8 bases align to TRBD1. The CDR3 consists of 15 residues. Unmatched junction bases numbered 7, after V lost 5 bases and J lost 2 bases. Germline CDR1 SGHAT, CDR2 FQDESV (reference sequence). Supplemented by reference TRBV11-1 and TRBJ2-5, the full variable domain reads EAEVAQSPRYKITEKSQAVAFWCDPISGHATLYWYRQILGQGPELLVQFQDESVVDDSQLPKDRFSAERLKGVDSTLKIQPAELGDSAMYLCASSPTGTGQETQYFGPGTRLLVL.

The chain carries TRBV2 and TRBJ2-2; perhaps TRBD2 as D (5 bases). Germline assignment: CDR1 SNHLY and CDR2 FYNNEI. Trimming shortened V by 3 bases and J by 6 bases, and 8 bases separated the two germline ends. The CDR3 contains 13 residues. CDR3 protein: CASSDREPGELFF. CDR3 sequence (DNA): TGTGCCAGCAGTGACCGGGAACCCGGGGAGCTGTTTTTT.

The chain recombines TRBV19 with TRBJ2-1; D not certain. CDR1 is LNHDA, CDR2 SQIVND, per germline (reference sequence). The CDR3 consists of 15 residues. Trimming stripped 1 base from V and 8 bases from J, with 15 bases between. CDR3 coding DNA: TGTGCCAGTAGTATAGCGCAGCGAAACTGGGATGAGCAGTTCTTC. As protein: CASSIAQRNWDEQFF.

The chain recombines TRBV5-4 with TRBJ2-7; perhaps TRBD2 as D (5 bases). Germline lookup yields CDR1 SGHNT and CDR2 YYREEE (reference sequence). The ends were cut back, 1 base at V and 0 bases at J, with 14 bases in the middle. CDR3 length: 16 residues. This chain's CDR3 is CASSLWAGYNSYEQYF. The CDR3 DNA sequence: TGTGCCAGCAGCTTGTGGGCGGGTTACAACTCCTACGAGCAGTACTTC.

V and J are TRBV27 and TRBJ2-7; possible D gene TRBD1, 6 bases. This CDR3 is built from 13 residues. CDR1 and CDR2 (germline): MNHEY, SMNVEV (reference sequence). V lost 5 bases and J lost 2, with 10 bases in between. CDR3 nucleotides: TGTGCCAGCAGTAGGACAGAGACCTACGAGCAGTACTTC. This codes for CASSRTETYEQYF.

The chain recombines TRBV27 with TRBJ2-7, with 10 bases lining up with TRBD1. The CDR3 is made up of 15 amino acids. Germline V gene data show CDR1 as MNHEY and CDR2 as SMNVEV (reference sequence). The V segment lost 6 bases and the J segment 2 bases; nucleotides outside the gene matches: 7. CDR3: CASRPYGQGAYEQYF. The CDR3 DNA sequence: TGTGCCAGCAGACCCTACGGACAGGGGGCCTACGAGCAGTACTTC.

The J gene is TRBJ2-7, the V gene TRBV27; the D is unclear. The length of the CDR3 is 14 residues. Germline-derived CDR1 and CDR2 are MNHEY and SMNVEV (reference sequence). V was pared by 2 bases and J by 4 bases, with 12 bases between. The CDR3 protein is CASSLGSSRYEQYF. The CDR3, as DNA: TGTGCCAGCAGTTTAGGTAGTAGCAGGTACGAGCAGTACTTC.

The chain's CDR3 is CASSQDLATGYEQFF. CDR3 in DNA: TGCGCCAGCAGCCAAGATCTGGCGACAGGGTATGAGCAGTTCTTC. The gene calls are TRBV4-1 and TRBJ2-1; TRBD1 matches at 7 bases. CDR3 length: 15 amino acids. Losses at the gene ends were 0 bases for V and 8 bases for J; bases not matched to a gene: 7. Per the germline V gene, CDR1 is MGHRA and CDR2 is YSYEKL.

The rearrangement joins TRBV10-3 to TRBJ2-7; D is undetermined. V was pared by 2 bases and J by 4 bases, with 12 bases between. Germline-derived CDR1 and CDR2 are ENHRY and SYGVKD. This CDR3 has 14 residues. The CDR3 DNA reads TGTGCCATCAGTGAGGCAAACGCCGCTTACGAGCAGTACTTC. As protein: CAISEANAAYEQYF.

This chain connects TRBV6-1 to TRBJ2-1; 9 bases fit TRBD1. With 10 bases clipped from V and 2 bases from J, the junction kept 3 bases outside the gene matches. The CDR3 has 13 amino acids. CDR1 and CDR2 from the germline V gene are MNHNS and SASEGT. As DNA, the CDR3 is TGTGCCATAGGGACAGGGCCCTACAATGAGCAGTTCTTC. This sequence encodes CAIGTGPYNEQFF.

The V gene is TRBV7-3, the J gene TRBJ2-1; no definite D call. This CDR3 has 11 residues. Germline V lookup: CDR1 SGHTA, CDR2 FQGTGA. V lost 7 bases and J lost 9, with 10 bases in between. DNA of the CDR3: TGTGCCAGCACCGACGGCGGTGAGCAGTTCTTC. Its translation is CASTDGGEQFF.

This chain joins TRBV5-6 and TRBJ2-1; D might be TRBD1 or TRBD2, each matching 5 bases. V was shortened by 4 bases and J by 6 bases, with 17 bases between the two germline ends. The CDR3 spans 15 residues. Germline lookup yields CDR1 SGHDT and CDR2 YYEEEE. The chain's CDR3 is CASSPPGPDGNEQFF. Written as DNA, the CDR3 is TGTGCCAGCAGCCCCCCGGGACCCGATGGCAATGAGCAGTTCTTC.

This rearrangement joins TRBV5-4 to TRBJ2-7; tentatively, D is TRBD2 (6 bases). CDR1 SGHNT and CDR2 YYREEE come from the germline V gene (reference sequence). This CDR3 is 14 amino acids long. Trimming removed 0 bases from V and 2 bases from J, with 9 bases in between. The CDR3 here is CASSLGGATYEQYF. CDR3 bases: TGTGCCAGCAGCTTGGGCGGGGCAACCTACGAGCAGTACTTC. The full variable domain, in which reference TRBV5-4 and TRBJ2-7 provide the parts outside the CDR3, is ETGVTQSPTHLIKTRGQQVTLRCSSQSGHNTVSWYQQALGQGPQFIFQYYREEENGRGNFPPRFSGLQFPNYSSELNVNALELDDSALYLCASSLGGATYEQYFGPGTRLTVT.

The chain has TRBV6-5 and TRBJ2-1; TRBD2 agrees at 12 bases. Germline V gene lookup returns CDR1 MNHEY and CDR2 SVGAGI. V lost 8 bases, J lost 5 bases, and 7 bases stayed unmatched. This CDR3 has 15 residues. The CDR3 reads CASRVASGGDNEQFF. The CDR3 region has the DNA TGTGCCAGCCGAGTTGCTAGCGGGGGGGACAATGAGCAGTTCTTC.